The clone carrying this T cell receptor (beta chain) was seen a handful of times. Its matching antigen is unknown. TCRdb analysed the reads with MiXCR anew, one entry per CDR3 protein. The sample shows 450,000 to 600,000 distinct CDR3 sequences, 30% to 35% of them seen only once. These data belong to a study of T cell repertoires in cytomegalovirus infection. Across the study: The public TCR beta signatures pointed to both CMV infection and matching HLA type.

Study observations and caveats: Summed public TCR beta family frequency identified CMV carriers bearing the relevant HLA.

Germline CDR1 DFQATT, CDR2 SNEGSKA (reference sequence). The V end was cut by 3 bases, the J end by 10 bases, with 12 bases between. This CDR3 contains 11 residues. The chain uses TRBV20-1 and TRBJ1-1; D not certain. The sequence came from a human donor in good health (CMV status not recorded). Some clones in this sample may be carry-over from other donors' samples. The source was cultured PBMCs, collected from culture after CMV antigen stimulation. In nucleotides, the CDR3 is TGCAGTGCTAGGACACGGTGGGGAGCTTTCTTT. Residues: CSARTRWGAFF.